This entry lists 4 T cell receptor beta chains sequenced from one sample in a study of cytomegalovirus exposure and HLA in healthy donors. 60 Vbeta and 13 Jbeta primers were used in PCR. Data came from immunoSEQ multiplex PCR; TCRdb stores just in-frame clones and leaves some out. Of about 55,000 clones listed, roughly 82% are singletons. The sequenced sample consisted of PBMCs. These receptors came from a man aged 25 to 45 in good health and CMV-seronegative.

The chain combines TRBV11-2 with TRBJ2-3, with D possibly being TRBD2 (5 bases). Trimming took 1 base from V and 2 from J, leaving 7 bases between them. Per the germline V gene, CDR1 is SGHAT and CDR2 is FQNNGV. The CDR3 contains 14 residues. The DNA for the CDR3 is TGTGCCAGCAGCTTAGCACTAGACACAGATACGCAGTATTTT. The encoded protein is CASSLALDTDTQYF.

The chain is built from TRBV2 and TRBJ2-2; the D is unclear. Trimming removed 4 bases from V and 7 bases from J, with 25 bases in between. The CDR3 covers 18 residues. The germline V gene encodes CDR1 SNHLY and CDR2 FYNNEI. As DNA, the CDR3 is TGTGCCAGCAGTGGCGAGGAACCAATGAATCAGATGGTCGGGGAGCTGTTTTTT. It specifies CASSGEEPMNQMVGELFF.

The chain uses TRBV14 and TRBJ1-1, with 8 positions matching TRBD1. Germline V gene lookup returns CDR1 SGHDN and CDR2 FVKESK. V lost 8 bases and J lost 0; bases outside the gene matches: 14. CDR3 length: 17 residues. The DNA of the CDR3 is TGTGCCAGCTCGGGGTTTTCCGAGACAGGGGTGAACACTGAAGCTTTCTTT. Its protein is CASSGFSETGVNTEAFF.

In its sample, this clone ranks as medium-sized (0.01 to 0.1%). The chain has TRBV4-3 and TRBJ2-2; TRBD2 agrees at 7 bases. Germline CDR1 is LGHNA and CDR2 is YSLEER. The CDR3 sequence is 16 residues long. The V gene end was trimmed by 0 bases and the J gene end by 7 bases; junction bases not matched to a gene: 8. The CDR3 region is CASSQEIAGRGGELFF. The CDR3 nucleotides are TGCGCCAGCAGCCAAGAGATAGCGGGTCGAGGCGGGGAGCTGTTTTTT.